This note documents a single T cell receptor (beta chain) sequence. The V end was cut by 3 bases, the J end by 3 bases, with 11 bases between. The CDR3 loop spans 15 amino acids. The germline V gene has CDR1 LNHDA and CDR2 SQIVND (reference sequence). TCRdb processed the 5' RACE reads anew with MiXCR; each CDR3 protein has one entry. The sample has roughly 110,000 distinct CDR3 sequences; about 17% are singletons. This record belongs to a study of T-cell memory formation after mild COVID-19. This sequence originates from an adult woman who had mild COVID-19 (a few samples of this study predate the infection). Cell type and time point are not known. The chain joins TRBV19 to TRBJ1-4, with a tentative D call TRBD1 (6 bases). The material sequenced was PBMCs or a T cell subset sorted from them (not recorded which). This CDR3 is CASSIRRQANEKLFF. CDR3 coding DNA: TGTGCCAGTAGTATCAGACGACAGGCTAATGAAAAACTGTTTTTT.